This TCR beta chain is drawn from a study of blood T cells in healthy people across ages (dated by TCRdb to 2014 to 2015). Study-wide context: In model experiments, template switching captured roughly one uniquely barcoded TCR beta cDNA molecule for every two T cells. The study measured age-related changes in TCR beta repertoire diversity using deep sequencing normalized with unique cDNA molecular identifiers. The donors were divided into four age groups: young (average around 16 years), middle-aged (about 39), aged (roughly 60) and long-lived (nearly 85). To avoid experimental bias, donors of different ages were randomly spread across the sequencing lanes. The study analyzed two additional independent replicas of 1 million unique cDNA reads from the same blood draw for two donors, one aged 18 to 30 and one aged 80 or older. Overall study results and their limits: Because donor CMV infection status was unknown, age-related changes in expanded clonotypes were potentially confounded. Compared with the aged group, the long-lived group had more naive CD4+ T cells, fewer expanded clones and increased TCR diversity, a pattern suggesting age selection. Observed TCR beta diversity correlated strongly with the percentage of naive T cells measured by flow cytometry. Bulk unsorted PBMC profiling prevented conclusive comparison of naive and antigen-experienced compartments. Observed TCR beta diversity per million T cells fell roughly linearly with age, and a significant reduction was already apparent by age around 44. Estimates of total diversity from one million sequenced T cells were regarded as lower bounds and underestimates.

Receptors were amplified or captured by 5' RACE. Sequencing was performed on an Illumina HiSeq 2500. A second PCR of about 6 to 12 cycles was run with a J-beta primer mix and a sample-barcoded 5' primer. A template-switch 5' adaptor carrying 12 random nucleotides introduced a unique molecular identifier onto each TCR beta cDNA molecule. At least 2.5 million CDR3-containing paired-end reads were obtained from each sample. First-strand cDNA synthesis was performed from all RNA using the Mint cDNA synthesis kit, with priming by a TRBC-specific oligonucleotide. After uracil-DNA glycosylase treatment, a first 18-cycle PCR used universal primers M1SS and BC2_uni_R on all cDNA. Per the original workflow: For normalization, 1 million high-quality reads, each with a distinct molecular identifier, were randomly selected from each sample. Reads with shared molecular identifiers were discarded instead of being binned into consensus sequences. CDR3 identification, clonotype clustering and error correction used MiTCR with a Q25 quality threshold and the strictest error-elimination algorithm. A nonparametric unseen species model with Euler transformation was used to estimate lower-bound total TCR beta diversity. TCRdb reprocessing: public reads trimmed at Q25 with fastp, clones called with MiXCR, in-frame beta chains kept. Every CDR3 protein is listed once, alongside the most common genes and DNA of its rows. TCRdb assigned the V and J calls; the authors' analysis was not used. The sample table records roughly 2 million distinct CDR3 sequences; approximately 50% of these occur just once. Together, the top ten hold less than 2.5% of the sample.

From the cysteine up to the phenylalanine, the CDR3 has a length of 15 residues. Solely the CDR3 DNA is kept, with 45 bases framed from the first base. The germline V gene sets CDR1 to SGHRS and CDR2 to YFSETQ. As to this clonotype: Its antigen target is currently unknown. A read error may account for a junction end that differs from germline.

The 39 donors, aged about 6 to 95 years, were systemically healthy Caucasian individuals from Russia. Around 10 milliliters of peripheral blood were collected from each donor into EDTA-treated Vacutainer tubes. Ficoll-Paque density-gradient centrifugation was used to isolate PBMCs, with at least 7 million per sample. Trizol reagent was used to extract total RNA from the PBMCs, yielding at least 6 micrograms per sample. The percentages of naive CD45RAhigh/CD27high T cells were determined by flow cytometry on a PBMC aliquot from every donor. The TCR was taken from a woman aged 40 to 49 in good health. The sequence joins TRBV5-1 to TRBJ1-4; 7 bases in between match TRBD1. Sequencing used blood. The DNA sequence is given as TGCGCCAGCAGCGGGACCGGGACAGAGAATGAAGAACTGTTTTTT. Its product reads: CASSGTGTENEELFF.